These T cell receptor beta chains were read from a single sample in a study of beta chain features in type 1 diabetes. Clones were read by immunoSEQ multiplex PCR, and TCRdb kept only the in-frame ones, dropping some. The table shows 200,000 to 250,000 clones, with more than 11% occurring only once. The sequenced material came from naive CD4+ T cells from blood. These receptors all stem from a man under 40 with type 1 diabetes. CDR3s include the opening cysteine and the closing phenylalanine or tryptophan. Fields, in order: J gene, V gene, D gene, clone size, CDR3 protein, CDR3 DNA. D genes are given only for firm matches. Size values are once, few and many counts, or a class for expanded clones, and some rows have none.

J gene: TRBJ2-5; V gene: TRBV11-2; D gene: TRBD2; clone size: -; CDR3 protein: CASSLQPSGGPKETQYF; CDR3 DNA: TGTGCCAGCAGCTTACAGCCTAGCGGGGGGCCTAAGGAGACCCAGTACTTC
J gene: TRBJ2-3; V gene: TRBV18; D gene: -; clone size: -; CDR3 protein: CASSPEQGGNTDTQYF; CDR3 DNA: TGTGCCAGCTCACCAGAGCAGGGCGGTAACACAGATACGCAGTATTTT
J gene: TRBJ2-7; V gene: TRBV5-1; D gene: TRBD2; clone size: few; CDR3 protein: CASSLEASGGYEQYF; CDR3 DNA: TGCGCCAGCAGCTTGGAGGCTAGCGGGGGATACGAGCAGTACTTC
J gene: TRBJ2-1; V gene: TRBV5-1; D gene: -; clone size: few; CDR3 protein: CASSLAQNNEQFF; CDR3 DNA: TGCGCCAGCAGCTTGGCCCAGAACAATGAGCAGTTCTTC
J gene: TRBJ1-4; V gene: TRBV20-1; D gene: -; clone size: -; CDR3 protein: CSALNEKLFF; CDR3 DNA: TGCAGTGCCCTAAATGAAAAACTGTTTTTT
J gene: TRBJ2-1; V gene: TRBV5-6; D gene: TRBD1; clone size: -; CDR3 protein: CASSQGQGDEQFF; CDR3 DNA: TGTGCCAGCAGCCAAGGACAGGGCGATGAGCAGTTCTTC
J gene: TRBJ1-4; V gene: TRBV7-2; D gene: -; clone size: few; CDR3 protein: CASSRTAATNEKLFF; CDR3 DNA: TGTGCCAGCAGCAGAACAGCCGCAACTAATGAAAAACTGTTTTTT
J gene: TRBJ2-6; V gene: TRBV4-1; D gene: -; clone size: few; CDR3 protein: CASSQGRSGANVLTF; CDR3 DNA: TGCGCCAGCAGCCAAGGTCGGTCTGGGGCCAACGTCCTGACTTTC
J gene: TRBJ2-5; V gene: TRBV5-1; D gene: -; clone size: few; CDR3 protein: CASSPRDQETQYF; CDR3 DNA: TGCGCCAGCAGCCCCCGGGACCAAGAGACCCAGTACTTC
J gene: TRBJ2-1; V gene: TRBV10-3; D gene: -; clone size: few; CDR3 protein: CAISGDFNEQFF; CDR3 DNA: TGTGCCATCAGTGGGGACTTCAATGAGCAGTTCTTC
J gene: TRBJ2-7; V gene: TRBV6-5; D gene: TRBD1; clone size: -; CDR3 protein: CASSYSSGTGGYEQYF; CDR3 DNA: TGTGCCAGCAGTTACTCATCAGGGACAGGGGGCTACGAGCAGTACTTC
J gene: TRBJ2-7; V gene: TRBV14; D gene: TRBD2; clone size: few; CDR3 protein: CASSLTSGTISYEQYF; CDR3 DNA: TGTGCCAGCAGCCTTACCTCCGGGACTATCTCCTACGAGCAGTACTTC
J gene: TRBJ2-5; V gene: TRBV2; D gene: TRBD2; clone size: -; CDR3 protein: CASGNSGSPQETQYF; CDR3 DNA: TGTGCCAGCGGGAATAGCGGGAGCCCTCAAGAGACCCAGTACTTC
J gene: TRBJ1-2; V gene: TRBV16; D gene: -; clone size: -; CDR3 protein: CASSPGQAANYGYTF; CDR3 DNA: TGTGCCAGCAGCCCCGGCCAGGCAGCTAACTATGGCTACACCTTC
J gene: TRBJ2-7; V gene: TRBV18; D gene: -; clone size: -; CDR3 protein: CASSPLAGSYEQYF; CDR3 DNA: TGTGCCAGCTCACCACTGGCAGGTTCCTACGAGCAGTACTTC
J gene: TRBJ2-5; V gene: TRBV7-9; D gene: -; clone size: few; CDR3 protein: CASSSRAGGGETQYF; CDR3 DNA: TGTGCCAGCAGCTCTCGGGCCGGGGGAGGAGAGACCCAGTACTTC
J gene: TRBJ2-3; V gene: TRBV2; D gene: -; clone size: few; CDR3 protein: CASSLSTDTQYF; CDR3 DNA: TGTGCCAGCAGCCTATCCACAGATACGCAGTATTTT
J gene: TRBJ1-2; V gene: TRBV18; D gene: TRBD1; clone size: -; CDR3 protein: CASAPADRGPLGGYTF; CDR3 DNA: TGTGCCAGCGCACCCGCGGACAGGGGTCCATTAGGTGGCTACACCTTC
J gene: TRBJ1-6; V gene: TRBV27; D gene: TRBD1; clone size: -; CDR3 protein: CASSSTGTGGSRGSPLHF; CDR3 DNA: TGTGCCAGCAGTAGCACCGGGACAGGGGGGAGCAGGGGATCACCCCTCCACTTT
J gene: TRBJ2-5; V gene: TRBV6-6; D gene: -; clone size: few; CDR3 protein: CASSPQETQYF; CDR3 DNA: TGTGCCAGCAGCCCACAAGAGACCCAGTACTTC
J gene: TRBJ1-1; V gene: TRBV5-1; D gene: -; clone size: few; CDR3 protein: CASSSTGGPLEAFF; CDR3 DNA: TGCGCCAGCTCCTCGACGGGAGGACCGCTTGAAGCTTTCTTT
J gene: TRBJ2-1; V gene: TRBV19; D gene: TRBD2; clone size: -; CDR3 protein: CASSEGLAGGRRDHNEQFF; CDR3 DNA: TGTGCCAGTAGTGAAGGACTAGCGGGGGGGAGGAGGGACCACAATGAGCAGTTCTTC
J gene: TRBJ2-2; V gene: TRBV4-1; D gene: TRBD2; clone size: few; CDR3 protein: CASSQDSSGLGRRPPGELFF; CDR3 DNA: TGCGCCAGCAGCCAAGATTCTTCGGGCCTCGGGAGGAGGCCTCCCGGGGAGCTGTTTTTT
J gene: TRBJ1-6; V gene: TRBV30; D gene: -; clone size: once; CDR3 protein: CAWSVHSGSYNSPLHF; CDR3 DNA: TGTGCCTGGAGTGTACACTCGGGGTCCTATAATTCACCCCTCCACTTT
J gene: TRBJ2-5; V gene: TRBV29-1; D gene: -; clone size: few; CDR3 protein: CSVARKPQETQYF; CDR3 DNA: TGCAGCGTAGCACGAAAACCCCAAGAGACCCAGTACTTC
J gene: TRBJ1-1; V gene: TRBV4-2; D gene: -; clone size: -; CDR3 protein: CASSPQVNTEAFF; CDR3 DNA: TGTGCCAGCAGCCCACAGGTGAACACTGAAGCTTTCTTT
J gene: TRBJ2-3; V gene: TRBV7-2; D gene: -; clone size: few; CDR3 protein: CASTSSTDTQYF; CDR3 DNA: TGTGCCAGCACCAGTAGCACAGATACGCAGTATTTT
J gene: TRBJ2-1; V gene: TRBV9; D gene: TRBD2; clone size: -; CDR3 protein: CASSVSGDSYNEQFF; CDR3 DNA: TGTGCCAGCAGCGTAAGCGGGGACTCCTACAATGAGCAGTTCTTC
J gene: TRBJ2-2; V gene: TRBV6-5; D gene: TRBD1; clone size: -; CDR3 protein: CASRKDRATGELFF; CDR3 DNA: TGTGCCAGCAGGAAAGACAGGGCGACCGGGGAGCTGTTTTTT
J gene: TRBJ1-1; V gene: TRBV5-4; D gene: -; clone size: few; CDR3 protein: CASRSDRGRNTEAFF; CDR3 DNA: TGTGCCAGCAGATCTGACAGAGGCAGAAACACTGAAGCTTTCTTT
J gene: TRBJ2-7; V gene: TRBV5-6; D gene: -; clone size: -; CDR3 protein: CASSQLYEQYF; CDR3 DNA: TGTGCCAGCAGCCAACTCTACGAGCAGTACTTC
J gene: TRBJ2-5; V gene: TRBV2; D gene: -; clone size: few; CDR3 protein: CASRTVETQYF; CDR3 DNA: TGTGCCAGTAGGACAGTAGAGACCCAGTACTTC
J gene: TRBJ2-5; V gene: TRBV28; D gene: -; clone size: few; CDR3 protein: CASALAVETQYF; CDR3 DNA: TGTGCCAGCGCTCTAGCAGTGGAGACCCAGTACTTC
J gene: TRBJ1-2; V gene: TRBV19; D gene: -; clone size: few; CDR3 protein: CASSPGDFGYTF; CDR3 DNA: TGTGCCAGTAGTCCCGGGGACTTTGGCTACACCTTC
J gene: TRBJ2-3; V gene: TRBV30; D gene: TRBD2; clone size: few; CDR3 protein: CAWGNGLAATDTQYF; CDR3 DNA: TGTGCCTGGGGAAACGGACTAGCGGCCACAGATACGCAGTATTTT
J gene: TRBJ2-1; V gene: TRBV10-3; D gene: -; clone size: few; CDR3 protein: CAIRGRDYEQFF; CDR3 DNA: TGTGCCATCAGGGGGCGGGACTATGAGCAGTTCTTC
J gene: TRBJ2-5; V gene: TRBV7-2; D gene: -; clone size: few; CDR3 protein: CASSLGFLTGETQYF; CDR3 DNA: TGTGCCAGCAGCTTAGGTTTCCTCACCGGAGAGACCCAGTACTTC
J gene: TRBJ2-2; V gene: TRBV18; D gene: -; clone size: -; CDR3 protein: CASSPVGEVTGELFF; CDR3 DNA: TGTGCCAGCTCACCAGTTGGGGAGGTCACCGGGGAGCTGTTTTTT
J gene: TRBJ2-7; V gene: TRBV15; D gene: -; clone size: few; CDR3 protein: CATSSPLLGGRGKYEQYF; CDR3 DNA: TGTGCCACCAGCAGTCCCTTACTCGGCGGCAGGGGAAAATACGAGCAGTACTTC